This TCR beta chain appears in the sequencing data of a study of T-cell reconstitution after alpha-beta-depleted transplantation in children. CDR1 SGHTA and CDR2 FQGNSA come from the germline V gene. The CDR3 length is 15 residues. Unmatched junction bases numbered 5, after V lost 5 bases and J lost 3 bases. The authors prepared the TCRbeta library with unique molecular identifiers. TCRdb reprocessed the PCR reads via MiXCR and lists one record per CDR3 protein. This sample carries fewer than 550,000 distinct CDR3 sequences, over 9.5% of them seen once, and the ten largest clones take 12% to 15%. This clonotype was counted a few times.

The starting material was PBMCs, mostly from graft donor cells, obtained 180 days after TCRalphabeta/CD19-depleted stem cell transplant. V and J are TRBV7-2 and TRBJ1-5; TRBD1 matches 9 bases. The sequence derives from a female patient aged 2-15 years who had a stem cell transplant for aplastic anemia, so the T cells may come from the graft donor. Written as DNA, the CDR3 is TGTGCCAGCAGCCTCACAGGGGGCCACAATCAGCCCCAGCATTTT. It yields the protein CASSLTGGHNQPQHF.